This T cell receptor beta chain emerged from a study of blood T cell repertoires in COVID-19. The protocol was immunoSEQ multiplex PCR, while the TCRdb copy is restricted to in-frame clones and leaves out a portion. The table lists fewer than 350,000 clones, about nine tenths of them singletons, with just under 9% in the top ten. The specimen was peripheral blood. The clonotype comes from a man in his forties with active or convalescent COVID-19.

The CDR3, as DNA: TGTGCCAGCAGTGTCACAGGGGGCGCAATCAATGAGCAGTTCTTC. Protein sequence: CASSVTGGAINEQFF. The V gene is TRBV14, the J gene TRBJ2-1; 9 nucleotides agree with TRBD1. This CDR3 is 15 amino acids long. Germline CDR1 and CDR2: SGHDN and FVKESK. J gave up 6 bases and V 6 bases, and 9 bases lay outside the gene matches.